Following are 24 T cell receptor beta chains from one sample sequenced in a study of blood T cell repertoires in COVID-19. TCRdb keeps only in-frame clones here, not all; method: immunoSEQ multiplex PCR. Of under 65,000 clones in the sample, less than 85% were seen once. Sequencing was performed on peripheral blood. The receptors here all came from an older woman with acute or convalescent COVID-19.

For the CDR3, the DNA is TGTGCCAGTAGTCCCCGGACATTGAGGAGCTACGAGCAGTACTTC. It codes for CASSPRTLRSYEQYF. The chain is built from TRBV19 and TRBJ2-7, with D perhaps matching TRBD1 (5 bases). The CDR3 covers 15 residues. From germline, CDR1 is LNHDA and CDR2 SQIVND (reference sequence). V was trimmed by 5 bases and J by 3 bases, leaving 17 bases between them.

This clone was seen a few times. The genes are TRBV7-9 and TRBJ1-1; 7 nucleotides agree with TRBD1. The germline CDR1 and CDR2 sequences are SEHNR and FQNEAQ (reference sequence). With 7 bases clipped from V and 7 bases from J, the junction kept 12 bases outside the gene matches. The CDR3 extends over 14 amino acids. CDR3 region: CASISDREGREAFF. Here the CDR3 DNA reads TGTGCCAGCATCTCCGACAGGGAAGGACGTGAAGCTTTCTTT.

This chain connects TRBV5-4 to TRBJ1-1, with D unresolved. This CDR3 region has 15 residues. V lost 3 bases and J 1 base, leaving 13 bases between the germline ends. Germline V CDR1 and CDR2: SGHNT, YYREEE (reference sequence). Here the CDR3 reads CASSSSPGRNTEAFF. The CDR3, as DNA: TGTGCCAGCAGCTCCTCCCCGGGGAGGAACACTGAAGCTTTCTTT.

The chain recombines TRBV4-2 with TRBJ1-2; D gene ambiguous. V was pared by 0 bases and J by 4 bases, with 9 bases between. Germline V CDR1 and CDR2: LGHNA, YNFKEQ. The CDR3 is 14 amino acids. The CDR3 DNA reads TGTGCCAGCAGCCAAGAACCCGGTCCCTATGGCTACACCTTC. This gives the protein CASSQEPGPYGYTF.

The chain's CDR3 is CSVAAGSVSSYNEQFF. For the CDR3, the DNA is TGCAGCGTTGCGGCAGGGTCAGTTAGCTCCTACAATGAGCAGTTCTTC. This chain connects TRBV29-1 to TRBJ2-1; D is perhaps TRBD1 (5 bases). With 4 bases removed from V and 0 bases from J, the gap between germline ends came to 16 bases. The CDR3 loop spans 16 amino acids. CDR1 SQVTM and CDR2 ANQGSEA come from the germline V gene.

The V call is TRBV11-3, the J call TRBJ2-2; D gene ambiguous. CDR3 length: 12 residues. V dropped 6 bases and J dropped 2 bases, with 4 bases sitting between them. From germline, CDR1 is SGHNT and CDR2 YENEEA. DNA of the CDR3: TGTGCCAGCAGGAGAAACACCGGGGAGCTGTTTTTT. Residues: CASRRNTGELFF.

By proportion, this clone is medium-sized (0.01 to 0.1%). The gene calls are TRBV25-1 and TRBJ2-1; D may be TRBD2 (7 bases). This CDR3 region has 15 residues. V was cut by 8 bases and J by 2 bases, with 16 bases left in between. Germline loops: CDR1 MGHDK, CDR2 SYGVNS. The CDR3 reads CASWGGRGPYNEQFF. The CDR3 nucleotides read TGTGCCAGCTGGGGGGGCCGAGGGCCCTACAATGAGCAGTTCTTC.

This chain links TRBV6-5 with TRBJ1-1; D unclear. From germline, CDR1 is MNHEY and CDR2 SVGAGI. The CDR3 spans 14 residues. Trimming left V 7 bases short and J 0 bases short, with 12 bases between. CDR3 DNA: TGTGCCAGCATTCGGAGTAGCTTGAACACTGAAGCTTTCTTT. It encodes CASIRSSLNTEAFF.

The chain uses TRBV6-5 and TRBJ1-1; tentative D call: TRBD1 (5 bases). V dropped 6 bases and J dropped 4 bases, with 15 bases sitting between them. Germline V gene sequence: CDR1 MNHEY, CDR2 SVGAGI. The CDR3 loop spans 14 amino acids. The CDR3 region is CASRLGVWGTEAFF. In nucleotides, the CDR3 is TGTGCCAGCAGGCTAGGGGTTTGGGGCACTGAAGCTTTCTTT.

This clone came up a few times. This chain uses TRBV14 with TRBJ1-1; D perhaps matches TRBD1 (5 bases). V shed 4 bases and J shed 0 bases, with 12 bases lying between them. The CDR3 is made up of 15 amino acids. Germline assignment: CDR1 SGHDN and CDR2 FVKESK. The CDR3 bases are TGTGCCAGCAGCCCCGCGGGACGGATGAACACTGAAGCTTTCTTT. This sequence encodes CASSPAGRMNTEAFF.

The gene calls are TRBV10-3 and TRBJ2-7; 8 bases line up with TRBD1. V dropped 6 bases and J dropped 3; count of bases not matched to a gene: 7. The CDR3 sequence is 14 residues long. In germline, CDR1 is ENHRY, CDR2 SYGVKD. Here the CDR3 DNA reads TGTGCCATCAGCCACAGGGGGGACCTCTACGAGCAGTACTTC. Protein sequence: CAISHRGDLYEQYF.

This rearrangement joins TRBV6-5 to TRBJ1-2; TRBD1 is a possible D gene (5 bases). Germline V CDR1 and CDR2: MNHEY, SVGAGI. This CDR3 has 14 amino acids. Trimming took 5 bases from V and 8 from J, leaving 18 bases between them. The CDR3 loop is CASSPFTGRYGYTF. The CDR3 DNA reads TGTGCCAGCAGTCCCTTTACAGGTAGATACGGCTACACCTTC.

This clone occurred once. This chain uses TRBV19 with TRBJ2-6; weak D call: TRBD1 (6 bases). The V gene lost 3 bases and the J gene lost 0 bases, with 15 bases spanning the gap. In germline, CDR1 is LNHDA, CDR2 SQIVND (reference sequence). This CDR3 comprises 18 residues. The CDR3, as DNA: TGTGCCAGTAGTATCCTCCAGCAGGGGAACTCTGGGGCCAACGTCCTGACTTTC. This encodes CASSILQQGNSGANVLTF.

This clone was observed once. The chain couples TRBV7-3 to TRBJ1-1, with D tentatively TRBD1 (5 bases). V gave up 5 bases and J gave up 1 base, with 11 bases separating them. The CDR3 extends over 14 amino acids. The germline V gene has CDR1 SGHTA and CDR2 FQGTGA. The CDR3 spells CASSLMGGNTEAFF. CDR3 DNA: TGTGCCAGCAGCCTAATGGGGGGGAACACTGAAGCTTTCTTT.

In this sample, this clone turned up a few times. The chain recombines TRBV29-1 with TRBJ1-1; 7 bases are a match to TRBD1. The CDR3 is 10 amino acids. Germline loops: CDR1 SQVTM, CDR2 ANQGSEA. Unmatched junction bases numbered 3, after V lost 7 bases and J lost 7 bases. CDR3 sequence reads: CSAGDSEAFF. The CDR3 region has the DNA TGCAGCGCCGGGGACAGTGAAGCTTTCTTT. The whole variable domain, remainder taken from reference TRBV29-1 and TRBJ1-1, is SAVISQKPSRDICQRGTSLTIQCQVDSQVTMMFWYRQQPGQSLTLIATANQGSEATYESGFVIDKFPISRPNLTFSTLTVSNMSPEDSSIYLCSAGDSEAFFGQGTRLTVV.

J is TRBJ2-5 and V is TRBV14, with TRBD2 matching 12 bases. Germline V CDR1 and CDR2: SGHDN, FVKESK. The CDR3 runs to 19 residues. Trimming removed 4 bases from V and 5 bases from J; junction bases left unmatched: 17. CDR3 sequence (DNA): TGTGCCAGCAGCCTCAGTAGACTAGCGGGGGCCCTAGTGGGCGAGACCCAGTACTTC. As protein: CASSLSRLAGALVGETQYF.

This rearrangement joins TRBV6-5 to TRBJ1-5, with D perhaps TRBD1 (6 bases). The V end lost 10 bases, the J end lost 4 bases, and 14 bases lay between the germline ends. The CDR3 is 13 residues long. The germline CDR1 and CDR2 sequences are MNHEY and SVGAGI. The CDR3 nucleotides are TGTGCCAACCGGACAGTGAATAATCAGCCCCAGCATTTT. Translation: CANRTVNNQPQHF.

The rearrangement joins TRBV6-6 to TRBJ1-5; D possibly corresponds to TRBD1 (5 bases). V lost 7 bases, J lost 3 bases, and 13 bases lay in between. CDR3 size: 14 residues. Looked up from germline, CDR1 is MNHNY and CDR2 is SVGAGI (reference sequence). CDR3 protein: CASTWRGDNQPQHF. Written as DNA, the CDR3 is TGTGCCAGCACCTGGAGGGGAGACAATCAGCCCCAGCATTTT.

The sample holds a few counts of this clone. V gene TRBV5-1 combines with J gene TRBJ2-3; D unclear. The CDR3 contains 16 residues. V was clipped by 0 bases and J by 1 base, with 12 bases between them. Per the germline V gene, CDR1 is SGHRS and CDR2 is YFSETQ. The CDR3 DNA sequence: TGCGCCAGCAGCTTGGGTAGCTTCCCTGGCACAGATACGCAGTATTTT. Translating it yields CASSLGSFPGTDTQYF.

This clone was counted a few times. This chain connects TRBV6-5 to TRBJ1-4; 7 bases are shared with TRBD1. V lost 8 bases to trimming and J lost 3 bases; unmatched junction nucleotides: 6. The CDR3 sequence is 14 residues long. In germline, CDR1 is MNHEY, CDR2 SVGAGI. Here the CDR3 reads CASRLQGANEKLFF. The CDR3 DNA is TGTGCCAGCCGGCTGCAGGGGGCTAATGAAAAACTGTTTTTT.

J is TRBJ2-3 and V is TRBV13; D is ambiguous. CDR1 is PRHDT, CDR2 FYEKMQ, per germline (reference sequence). V lost 7 bases and J 3 bases, leaving 5 bases between the germline ends. This CDR3 comprises 11 residues. As DNA, the CDR3 is TGTGCCAGCACTCTGACAGATACGCAGTATTTT. The encoded protein is CASTLTDTQYF.

This clone was seen at least ten times. The V and J genes are TRBV5-5 and TRBJ1-4; possibly TRBD1 for D (5 bases). This CDR3 is 16 amino acids long. V was pared by 3 bases and J by 0 bases, with 12 bases between. Per germline, CDR1 SGHKS and CDR2 YYEKEE (reference sequence). In nucleotides, the CDR3 is TGTGCCAGCAGCTATACACAGGTTGCAACTAATGAAAAACTGTTTTTT. Protein product: CASSYTQVATNEKLFF.

CDR3 DNA: TGCAGTGCTGGTGTGTCGGGAGGAAACACCATATATTTT. Protein sequence: CSAGVSGGNTIYF. The V call is TRBV20-1, the J call TRBJ1-3; D not certain. The V end was cut by 5 bases, the J end by 4 bases, with 12 bases between. This CDR3 contains 13 residues. The germline gives CDR1 DFQATT, CDR2 SNEGSKA (reference sequence).

V usage is TRBV27 and J usage is TRBJ1-1; D ambiguous. Germline V gives CDR1 MNHEY, CDR2 SMNVEV (reference sequence). V was cut by 0 bases and J by 5 bases, with 16 bases left in between. The CDR3 sequence is 16 residues long. CDR3 bases: TGTGCCAGCAGTTTATCCGCGGGCGTTGGCGGGACTGAAGCTTTCTTT. This gives the protein CASSLSAGVGGTEAFF.